Each of the 4 T cell receptor beta chains below was sequenced from the same sample in a study of technical replicates of blood from a few donors. Here immunoSEQ multiplex PCR was the method, and the copy in TCRdb shows in-frame clones only, minus some. The sample holds almost 65,000 clones, 70% to 90% seen once. The sample taken for sequencing was PBMCs. The receptors here all came from a human donor in good health. Some clones in this sample may be carry-over from other donors' samples.

The chain employs TRBV4-2 and TRBJ2-5; tentative D call: TRBD2 (6 bases). Trimming removed 0 bases from V and 2 bases from J, with 13 bases in between. The CDR3 covers 16 residues. CDR1 is LGHNA, CDR2 YNFKEQ, per germline. CDR3: CASSQDGAGTQETQYF. CDR3 nucleotides: TGTGCCAGCAGCCAAGACGGGGCGGGGACGCAAGAGACCCAGTACTTC.

The chain joins TRBV27 to TRBJ1-5; 9 nucleotides match TRBD1. Germline V lookup: CDR1 MNHEY, CDR2 SMNVEV (reference sequence). The CDR3 runs 15 residues. V lost 10 bases and J lost 0; bases outside the gene matches: 7. The CDR3, as DNA: TGTGCCACCAAGGGACAGGGCGATAGCAATCAGCCCCAGCATTTT. It is translated as CATKGQGDSNQPQHF.

The gene calls are TRBV4-3 and TRBJ1-1; D remains ambiguous. V dropped 0 bases and J dropped 5 bases, with 10 bases sitting between them. This CDR3 comprises 14 residues. Germline V gene data show CDR1 as LGHNA and CDR2 as YSLEER. The CDR3 coding sequence is TGCGCCAGCAGCCAAGATCCGGGAAGGACTGAAGCTTTCTTT. Its protein product is CASSQDPGRTEAFF.

This chain links TRBV6-5 with TRBJ1-1; unclear D gene. Trimming took 0 bases from V and 0 from J, leaving 5 bases between them. Germline V lookup: CDR1 MNHEY, CDR2 SVGAGI. The CDR3 has 14 residues. The CDR3 reads CASSYSTLNTEAFF. CDR3 DNA: TGTGCCAGCAGTTACTCCACTCTGAACACTGAAGCTTTCTTT.